The 16 T cell receptor beta chains listed next were all sequenced from one sample in a study of spatial heterogeneity in lung cancer. General study findings and limits: How many expanded intratumoral alpha and beta TCRs were present tracked the tumor mutation count, which was a count of nonsynonymous mutations.

Time point indicated: sample taken at primary tumor resection. Via MiXCR, TCRdb re-called the 5' RACE reads, giving one row per CDR3 protein. The table lists 10,000 or so distinct CDR3 sequences, roughly 12% of them singletons, with over 9.5% in the top ten. Their antigen targets remain unknown. Sequenced material: lung tumor tissue, taken at surgery. The receptors originated from a male donor with early-stage non-small cell lung cancer.

In regard to this clonotype: A library made for alpha chains picked up this beta chain off target, so its size means little. The J gene is TRBJ2-7, the V gene TRBV30; no clear D. Germline values: CDR1 GTSNPN, CDR2 SVGIG (reference sequence). V was trimmed by 3 bases and J by 0 bases, leaving 6 bases between them. The CDR3 extends over 12 amino acids. The CDR3 here is CAWSSVSYEQYF. CDR3 nucleotide sequence: TGTGCCTGGAGCTCTGTCTCCTACGAGCAGTACTTC.

This clonotype is medium-sized within its sample. This beta chain is an unintended read in a library built for alpha chains; its size means little. The chain employs TRBV20-1 and TRBJ2-1; 11 bases line up with TRBD2. From germline, CDR1 is DFQATT and CDR2 SNEGSKA (reference sequence). This CDR3 region has 18 residues. V was clipped by 6 bases and J by 0 bases; unmatched bases: 13. CDR3: CSARLAGQVVGSYNEQFF. CDR3 DNA: TGCAGTGCCAGACTAGCGGGGCAGGTGGTGGGCTCCTACAATGAGCAGTTCTTC.

Relative to its sample, this clonotype is medium-sized. This beta chain lies outside the target of a library built for alpha chains; its clone size means little. The genes are TRBV10-3 and TRBJ2-5; D might be TRBD1 (5 bases). This CDR3 contains 14 residues. V lost 3 bases and J 1 base, leaving 9 bases between the germline ends. Germline V lookup: CDR1 ENHRY, CDR2 SYGVKD. This chain's CDR3 is CAISDSRGQETQYF. The CDR3 region has the DNA TGTGCCATCAGTGATAGTAGGGGCCAAGAGACCCAGTACTTC.

This clonotype has ten or more counts. Because the library targeted alpha chains, this beta chain is an off-target read whose size means little. The chain recombines TRBV21-1 with TRBJ2-5. TRBV21-1 is noted as a pseudogene. The CDR3 is 14 amino acids. In DNA, the CDR3 is TGTGCCAGCAGCAAAGACGGAGTTAAAGAGACCCAGTACTTC. Protein sequence: CASSKDGVKETQYF.

In this sample, this clonotype turned up many times. This beta chain is off target for a library built for alpha chains, so its abundance means little. The chain links TRBV29-1 to TRBJ2-1; perhaps TRBD2 as D (5 bases). This CDR3 region has 14 residues. Germline V gene sequence: CDR1 SQVTM, CDR2 ANQGSEA. V was cut by 7 bases and J by 6 bases, with 19 bases left in between. CDR3: CSGTGGGRSNEQFF. CDR3 bases: TGCAGCGGAACGGGCGGCGGGCGGTCCAATGAGCAGTTCTTC.

Many counts were recorded for this clonotype. This beta chain slipped into a library made for alpha chains as a stray read, so its size is not meaningful. The genes are TRBV4-2 and TRBJ1-5; D is undetermined. Germline V gives CDR1 LGHNA, CDR2 YNFKEQ. The V end lost 1 base, the J end lost 9 bases, and 10 bases lay between the germline ends. There are 13 residues in the CDR3. The CDR3 nucleotides read TGTGCCAGCAGCCAAGGAGGGTGGGTGCCCCAGCATTTT. Its protein product is CASSQGGWVPQHF.

This clonotype was observed many times. As an off-target read in a library built for alpha chains, this beta chain has a frequency of little significance. CDR3 protein: CASSPPSIGTSGRVSETQYF. CDR3 DNA sequence: TGTGCCAGCTCACCACCGTCCATAGGGACTAGCGGGAGGGTCTCGGAGACCCAGTACTTC. This chain uses TRBV18 with TRBJ2-5; 16 nucleotides line up with TRBD2. Germline values: CDR1 KGHSH, CDR2 LQKENI. V lost 0 bases to trimming and J lost 5 bases; unmatched junction nucleotides: 12. The CDR3 has 20 residues.

This clonotype has ten or more counts. This beta chain is an off-target read within a library intended for alpha chains, so its frequency means little. The chain is built from TRBV7-8 and TRBJ1-5; D uncertain. Germline assignment: CDR1 SGHVS and CDR2 FQNEAQ. V was pared by 5 bases and J by 3 bases, with 5 bases between. The CDR3 is made up of 12 amino acids. CDR3 bases: TGTGCCAGCAGCGTGCCCAATCAGCCCCAGCATTTT. It yields the protein CASSVPNQPQHF. The full variable domain, its missing parts supplied by reference TRBV7-8 and TRBJ1-5, is GAGVSQSPRYKVAKRGQDVALRCDPISGHVSLFWYQQALGQGPEFLTYFQNEAQLDKSGLPSDRFFAERPEGSVSTLKIQRTQQEDSAVYLCASSVPNQPQHFGDGTRLSIL.

This clonotype is medium-sized. This beta chain turned up in a library designed for alpha chains; as an off-target read, its abundance says little. V and J are TRBV12-5 and TRBJ2-5; TRBD1 matches at 9 bases. Germline assignment: CDR1 LGHNT and CDR2 FRNRAP. V dropped 5 bases and J dropped 1; count of bases not matched to a gene: 5. CDR3 length: 15 residues. CDR3 amino acids: CASGDGTGLQETQYF. CDR3 DNA sequence: TGTGCTAGTGGTGACGGGACAGGGCTCCAAGAGACCCAGTACTTC. Variable domain in full (rest from reference TRBV12-5 and TRBJ2-5): DARVTQTPRHKVTEMGQEVTMRCQPILGHNTVFWYRQTMMQGLELLAYFRNRAPLDDSGMPKDRFSAEMPDATLATLKIQPSEPRDSAVYFCASGDGTGLQETQYFGPGTRLLVL.

This clonotype came up many times. Since the library was made to target alpha chains, this beta chain is a stray read and its abundance is not meaningful. The chain recombines TRBV15 with TRBJ2-1, with a tentative D call TRBD2 (6 bases). Germline V gives CDR1 LNHNV, CDR2 YYDKDF (reference sequence). The CDR3 sequence is 16 residues long. The V gene lost 1 base and the J gene lost 5 bases, with 15 bases spanning the gap. In DNA, the CDR3 is TGTGCCACCAGCAGAGGGGGACTCTTAGTAAACAATGAGCAGTTCTTC. This codes for CATSRGGLLVNNEQFF.

This clonotype was counted only a few times. Being off target in a library aimed at alpha chains, this beta chain has a size of little meaning. V gene TRBV4-3 combines with J gene TRBJ2-6; 9 bases line up with TRBD1. Germline values: CDR1 LGHNA, CDR2 YSLEER. The CDR3 has 20 residues. The V segment lost 2 bases and the J segment 0 bases; nucleotides outside the gene matches: 11. DNA of the CDR3: TGCGCCAGCAGCCAATATTCCGGGGGACAGGGAGTCTCTGGGGCCAACGTCCTGACTTTC. It specifies CASSQYSGGQGVSGANVLTF.

This clonotype was observed many times. An end of the junction differs from the germline gene, which may be a read error. This beta chain represents an off-target read in a library built for alpha chains; its size is of limited meaning. The chain has TRBV27 and TRBJ2-3; 9 bases fit TRBD2. Germline V gene lookup returns CDR1 MNHEY and CDR2 SMNVEV (reference sequence). CDR3 length: 13 residues. The CDR3 DNA reads TGTGCCAGCAGTTTAATAGGGACTAGCATGCAGTACTTT. Amino acids: CASSLIGTSMQYF.

This clonotype was picked up many times. This beta chain was picked up by a library intended for alpha chains and is off target, so its count carries little meaning. The rearrangement links TRBV5-4 to TRBJ1-2; 8 positions match TRBD1. The CDR3 has 14 residues. The V and J ends lost 2 bases and 4 bases, in that order; junction bases with no gene match: 4. Germline lookup yields CDR1 SGHNT and CDR2 YYREEE (reference sequence). CDR3: CASSFDRGGYGYTF. CDR3 sequence (DNA): TGTGCCAGCAGCTTCGACAGGGGCGGCTATGGCTACACCTTC.

This clonotype was counted ten times or more. Because the library targeted alpha chains, this beta chain is an off-target read whose size means little. The chain joins TRBV7-9 to TRBJ2-3, with 10 nucleotides matching TRBD2. Trimming at V came to 3 bases and at J to 3 bases, leaving 9 bases not matched to a gene. The CDR3 has 17 residues. Looked up from germline, CDR1 is SEHNR and CDR2 is FQNEAQ (reference sequence). This CDR3 is CASSLPSGSSVTDTQYF. The CDR3 DNA follows: TGTGCCAGCAGCTTGCCTAGCGGGAGTTCCGTAACAGATACGCAGTATTTT.

This clonotype was seen repeatedly, ten times or more. This beta chain is off target for a library built for alpha chains, so its abundance means little. The chain joins TRBV29-1 to TRBJ2-5; a possible D gene is TRBD2 (5 bases). This CDR3 has 12 residues. The germline gives CDR1 SQVTM, CDR2 ANQGSEA. Trimming shortened V by 6 bases and J by 5 bases, and 13 bases separated the two germline ends. In DNA, the CDR3 is TGCAGCGTCCAAGGAGGTCAGGAGACCCAGTACTTC. Its protein product is CSVQGGQETQYF.

This clonotype came up many times. Within a library made for alpha chains, this beta chain is off target, and its count is uninformative. The chain has TRBV29-1 and TRBJ2-5, with D tentatively TRBD2 (5 bases). CDR1 is SQVTM, CDR2 ANQGSEA, per germline. This CDR3 is built from 12 residues. Deletions cut 7 bases from V and 0 bases from J, with 9 bases between. In DNA, the CDR3 is TGCAGCGCGTCCGGGGACCAAGAGACCCAGTACTTC. Encoded protein: CSASGDQETQYF. The full variable domain, completed using reference TRBV29-1 and TRBJ2-5, is SAVISQKPSRDICQRGTSLTIQCQVDSQVTMMFWYRQQPGQSLTLIATANQGSEATYESGFVIDKFPISRPNLTFSTLTVSNMSPEDSSIYLCSASGDQETQYFGPGTRLLVL.